This T cell receptor (beta chain) was obtained from a study of OX40 agonist ivuxolimab in advanced cancers. CDR1 is SGHKS and CDR2 is YYEKEE in the germline V gene (reference sequence). V lost 0 bases and J lost 4; bases outside the gene matches: 4. The CDR3 has 16 residues. Method: immunoSEQ multiplex PCR; TCRdb's copy keeps in-frame clones and lacks some. The sample includes roughly 20,000 clones, 65% to 90% of them seen just once. The source is an adult with an advanced solid tumor such as melanoma, head and neck, liver or kidney cancer. The V gene is TRBV5-5, the J gene TRBJ2-1, with TRBD2 matching over 10 bases. This material consisted of CD4+ or CD8+ T cells sorted from blood, taken in a trial of the OX40 agonist ivuxolimab. CDR3 nucleotides: TGTGCCAGCAGCTTGGAGGGTAGCGGGGGGTACAATGAGCAGTTCTTC. Translation: CASSLEGSGGYNEQFF.